The clone carrying this T cell receptor (beta chain) was detected many times. This entry is derived from a study of human T cells and chemical hapten exposure. Study background: Patch tests applied 0.01% DPC to the upper back, read at 6 days.

Documented time point: patch test 2, 6 weeks after DPC sensitization. Documented treatment: therapeutic diphenylcyclopropenone sensitization with weekly scalp DPC. At every patch-test visit, blood was drawn before the patch test was applied. During construction of the library, unique molecular identifiers were attached to individual cDNA molecules for quantitative, reproducible TCR counting. TCRdb re-analysed the RACE reads in MiXCR, keeping a single row per CDR3 protein. The sample lists 75,000 to 100,000 distinct CDR3 sequences, approximately 9.3% occurring once. Germline CDR1 reads MNHEY; CDR2 reads SVGAGI. The CDR3 runs to 15 residues. The V and J ends lost 3 bases and 4 bases, in that order; junction bases with no gene match: 7.

This TCR derives from a woman aged 40 to 50 with alopecia areata. Some clones in this sample may be carry-over from other donors' samples. The chain uses TRBV6-5 and TRBJ2-3, with TRBD1 matching 7 bases. Specimen: whole blood, collected in connection with sensitization to the hapten diphenylcyclopropenone (DPC). The CDR3, as DNA: TGTGCCAGCAGTTATCTCGGACAGGAGGCAGATACGCAGTATTTT. It specifies CASSYLGQEADTQYF.